This TCR beta chain derives from a study of vaccination and CD4 T cells after COVID-19. Study background: The BNT162b2 or mRNA-1273 vaccine was given to participants in two doses. Post-vaccine sample collection happened at a median of approximately 74 days after dose two, ranging 14 to 241. Study-level points and caveats: Convalescent patients saw a median around 83% of their reactive clones show up only after vaccination. The authors identified 304 of 307 vaccine-specific clones in convalescent patients as spike mono-reactive.

The treatment is: 10-day PBMC culture with coronavirus spike peptide pools or control peptides (ViraFEST assay). This CDR3 is 16 amino acids long. Sequencing of DNA taken from cultured CD4+ T cells relied on the Oncomine TCR Beta short-read assay. TCRdb re-called the PCR reads through MiXCR, storing one row per CDR3 protein. This repertoire shows around 26,000 distinct CDR3 sequences, about 64% found once; its top ten account for approximately 5%. In regard to this clonotype: Antigen specificity is unknown.

The V gene is TRBV12-1, the J gene TRBJ1-5; the table's D call, TRBD1, was not checked against the DNA. TRBV12-1 is classified as a pseudogene. The TCR sequence derives from a human donor who had recovered from COVID-19. Sequences were obtained from CD4+ T cells from blood, cultured in vitro. The CDR3, as DNA: TGTGCCAGCAGCTTTGCAGCCAGGGGGCACAATCAGCCCCAGCATTTT. It specifies CASSFAARGHNQPQHF.